These 27 T cell receptor beta chains originate from one sample sequenced in a study of cytomegalovirus exposure and HLA in healthy donors. The PCR contained 60 Vbeta and 13 Jbeta primers. The assay was immunoSEQ multiplex PCR, and TCRdb's table has in-frame clones only and misses some. Of around 170,000 clones listed, around 80% are singletons. Sequenced material: PBMCs. The receptor set was obtained from a man in his forties in good health and CMV-seronegative.

The chain employs TRBV10-3 and TRBJ2-7; D may be TRBD1 (6 bases). Looked up from germline, CDR1 is ENHRY and CDR2 is SYGVKD. This CDR3 has 13 amino acids. Trimming pared 10 bases from V and 1 base from J, leaving 14 bases between. CDR3 loop: CATQEDSSYEQYF. The CDR3 coding sequence is TGTGCCACTCAAGAGGACAGTTCCTACGAGCAGTACTTC.

This chain connects TRBV11-3 to TRBJ1-1; D not certain. In germline, CDR1 is SGHNT, CDR2 YENEEA. The CDR3 length is 14 residues. V lost 5 bases to trimming and J lost 5 bases, with 15 bases between them. The CDR3 nucleotides read TGTGCCAGCAGCCTAAGTGGAGTAGGTACTGAAGCTTTCTTT. Translating it yields CASSLSGVGTEAFF.

The gene calls are TRBV7-2 and TRBJ1-6, with D maybe TRBD1 (6 bases). The V and J ends lost 3 bases and 4 bases respectively, with 13 bases between them. The germline CDR1 and CDR2 sequences are SGHTA and FQGNSA. The CDR3 runs to 16 residues. The CDR3 DNA reads TGTGCCAGCAGCTTGGTGCAGGGGACGTATAATTCACCCCTCCACTTT. Translated: CASSLVQGTYNSPLHF. Full variable domain (rest looked up from reference TRBV7-2 and TRBJ1-6): GAGVSQSPSNKVTEKGKDVELRCDPISGHTALYWYRQSLGQGLEFLIYFQGNSAPDKSGLPSDRFSAERTGGSVSTLTIQRTQQEDSAVYLCASSLVQGTYNSPLHFGNGTRLTVT.

This clone was counted between two and nine times. The J gene is TRBJ2-3, the V gene TRBV5-4; 7 bases are shared with TRBD1. Germline trimming cut 5 bases from V and 1 base from J; bases unmatched to any gene: 4. Germline CDR1 reads SGHNT; CDR2 reads YYREEE (reference sequence). There are 14 residues in the CDR3. The CDR3 protein is CASRPGTGTDTQYF. The CDR3 DNA sequence: TGTGCCAGCAGGCCCGGGACAGGCACAGATACGCAGTATTTT.

This chain connects TRBV7-8 to TRBJ1-5, with 7 bases identical to TRBD1. Germline assignment: CDR1 SGHVS and CDR2 FQNEAQ. Unmatched junction bases numbered 8, after V lost 6 bases and J lost 6 bases. The CDR3 runs 14 residues. The CDR3 here is CASRADRVSQPQHF. In nucleotides, the CDR3 is TGTGCCAGCAGAGCAGACAGGGTTAGTCAGCCCCAGCATTTT.

V gene TRBV29-1 combines with J gene TRBJ1-2; 8 bases align to TRBD1. With 3 bases clipped from V and 8 bases from J, the junction kept 8 bases outside the gene matches. In germline, CDR1 is SQVTM, CDR2 ANQGSEA. There are 13 residues in the CDR3. CDR3 bases: TGCAGCGTTGAGGCAGGGGGCGGCTGGGGCTACACCTTC. The encoded protein is CSVEAGGGWGYTF.

Points on this clone: Distinct nucleotide sequences in the sample also encode this CDR3. The V call is TRBV5-1, the J call TRBJ1-3; D unresolved. Looked up from germline, CDR1 is SGHRS and CDR2 is YFSETQ. The CDR3 runs to 13 residues. Trimming cost V 3 bases and J 3 bases, with 7 bases left between them. The CDR3 spells CASSSRSGNTIYF. CDR3 nucleotides: TGCGCCAGCAGCTCCCGCAGTGGAAACACCATATATTTT.

V is TRBV10-3 and J is TRBJ1-3; D uncertain. V was pared by 8 bases and J by 4 bases, with 15 bases between. The CDR3 is 14 amino acids. Germline V CDR1 and CDR2: ENHRY, SYGVKD. CDR3 coding DNA: TGTGCCATCGGGTCCTCAGGCGCAGGAAACACCATATATTTT. Its translation: CAIGSSGAGNTIYF.

This clone has a single count. The chain has TRBV5-5 and TRBJ1-6; 10 bases match TRBD1. Losses at the gene ends were 0 bases for V and 7 bases for J; bases not matched to a gene: 7. Germline loops: CDR1 SGHKS, CDR2 YYEKEE (reference sequence). This CDR3 region has 17 residues. The CDR3: CASSLGDRGTGNSPLHF. In DNA, the CDR3 is TGTGCCAGCAGCTTGGGGGACAGGGGAACAGGGAATTCACCCCTCCACTTT.

The chain couples TRBV19 to TRBJ1-6, with 7 bases aligning to TRBD1. With 6 bases clipped from V and 9 bases from J, the junction kept 5 bases outside the gene matches. Germline lookup yields CDR1 LNHDA and CDR2 SQIVND (reference sequence). The CDR3 loop spans 13 amino acids. CDR3 residues: CASSSGDSSPLHF. The CDR3 DNA reads TGTGCCAGTAGCTCAGGGGACAGTTCACCCCTCCACTTT.

The rearrangement joins TRBV4-3 to TRBJ2-5; D possibly corresponds to TRBD1 (6 bases). Germline V gene data show CDR1 as LGHNA and CDR2 as YSLEER. This CDR3 spans 16 amino acids. Trimming cost V 0 bases and J 5 bases, with 16 bases left between them. CDR3 DNA sequence: TGCGCCAGCAGCCAAGACGGCCAGGGGTTGGGCGAGACCCAGTACTTC. This gives the protein CASSQDGQGLGETQYF.

As DNA, the CDR3 is TGTGCCATCAGTGATTTGACTAGCGGAGACTACGAGCAGTACTTC. It specifies CAISDLTSGDYEQYF. This chain links TRBV10-3 with TRBJ2-7, with 9 positions matching TRBD2. The CDR3 has 15 amino acids. Germline values: CDR1 ENHRY, CDR2 SYGVKD. V lost 3 bases and J lost 3; bases outside the gene matches: 6.

The chain combines TRBV4-3 with TRBJ2-7, with 9 nucleotides matching TRBD1. The CDR3 is 16 amino acids. The germline CDR1 and CDR2 sequences are LGHNA and YSLEER. V trimming: 0 bases; J trimming: 7 bases; junction bases outside the gene matches: 10. The CDR3 protein is CASSQDLGTGKFEQYF. Written as DNA, the CDR3 is TGCGCCAGCAGCCAAGATTTAGGGACAGGGAAGTTTGAGCAGTACTTC.

The chain joins TRBV13 to TRBJ1-5; TRBD1 aligns across 7 bases. The CDR3 is 15 amino acids. CDR1 is PRHDT, CDR2 FYEKMQ, per germline (reference sequence). V was clipped by 5 bases and J by 4 bases; unmatched bases: 8. This chain's CDR3 is CASSIRTGGNQPQHF. CDR3 DNA sequence: TGTGCCAGCAGCATAAGGACAGGCGGAAATCAGCCCCAGCATTTT.

The gene calls are TRBV23-1 and TRBJ1-1; D possibly corresponds to TRBD1 (6 bases). TRBV23-1 is treated as an ORF (open reading frame) with a function not yet certain. The length of the CDR3 is 16 residues. V lost 0 bases, J lost 0 bases, and 11 bases lay in between. The CDR3 bases are TGCGCCAGCAGTCAATCGACAGGACAAGTGAACACTGAAGCTTTCTTT. This sequence encodes CASSQSTGQVNTEAFF.

The rearrangement uses TRBV19 and TRBJ1-1, with a tentative D call TRBD1 (6 bases). This CDR3 is built from 13 residues. Trimming pared 6 bases from V and 0 bases from J, leaving 8 bases between. Germline V CDR1 and CDR2: LNHDA, SQIVND (reference sequence). CDR3 DNA: TGTGCCAGTAGACAGGGAATGAACACTGAAGCTTTCTTT. Protein: CASRQGMNTEAFF.

This rearrangement joins TRBV5-6 to TRBJ2-7, with a weak D call TRBD1 (5 bases). Trimming took off 1 base at V and 6 bases at J, with 17 bases between the two ends. Germline assignment: CDR1 SGHDT and CDR2 YYEEEE. The CDR3 has 15 residues. CDR3 in DNA: TGTGCCAGCAGCTTGTTAGGGGCCCAAACGAGCGAGCAGTACTTC. It yields the protein CASSLLGAQTSEQYF.

V gene TRBV9 combines with J gene TRBJ1-3; D is unclear. Deletions cut 0 bases from V and 0 bases from J, with 4 bases between. Looked up from germline, CDR1 is SGDLS and CDR2 is YYNGEE. This CDR3 contains 14 residues. The CDR3 DNA reads as TGTGCCAGCAGCGTAGGAGCCTCTGGAAACACCATATATTTT. Its protein product is CASSVGASGNTIYF.

The rearrangement joins TRBV7-2 to TRBJ2-3; D unclear. Germline CDR1 reads SGHTA; CDR2 reads FQGNSA. V was shortened by 5 bases and J by 0 bases, with 12 bases between the two germline ends. The CDR3 spans 15 residues. The CDR3 protein is CASSLSYLSTDTQYF. CDR3 bases: TGTGCCAGCAGCCTGTCGTACCTAAGCACAGATACGCAGTATTTT.

This clone is a singleton in its sample. This chain links TRBV7-2 with TRBJ2-7; 7 nucleotides line up with TRBD2. J lost 3 bases, V lost 3 bases, and 5 bases had no gene match. The germline CDR1 and CDR2 sequences are SGHTA and FQGNSA. There are 14 residues in the CDR3. This CDR3 is CASSLGRAYYEQYF. The CDR3 coding sequence is TGTGCCAGCAGCTTGGGGAGGGCCTACTACGAGCAGTACTTC.

This clone was seen a single time. The rearrangement joins TRBV9 to TRBJ1-2, with a weak D call TRBD1 (6 bases). V shed 4 bases and J shed 8 bases, with 15 bases lying between them. Per the germline V gene, CDR1 is SGDLS and CDR2 is YYNGEE. This CDR3 has 13 residues. The CDR3 reads CASSTGPRGGYTF. In DNA form, the CDR3 reads TGTGCCAGCAGCACCGGGCCAAGGGGGGGCTACACCTTC.

This clone was detected only a few times. The chain is built from TRBV7-9 and TRBJ2-7; perhaps TRBD2 as D (6 bases). CDR1 SEHNR and CDR2 FQNEAQ come from the germline V gene (reference sequence). The CDR3 loop spans 16 amino acids. Trimming cost V 5 bases and J 2 bases, with 19 bases left between them. Here the CDR3 reads CASSQGVGLGTYEQYF. The CDR3 DNA reads TGTGCCAGCAGCCAAGGGGTGGGACTGGGGACCTACGAGCAGTACTTC.

Details on this clone: Other DNA variants within this sample encode the same CDR3. The chain joins TRBV2 to TRBJ1-5; 8 bases are a match to TRBD1. Per the germline V gene, CDR1 is SNHLY and CDR2 is FYNNEI. The CDR3 is 14 amino acids. With V trimmed by 6 bases and J by 3 bases, 4 bases remained unmatched. The DNA for the CDR3 is TGTGCCAGCAGCCGACAGGGGTCCAATCAGCCCCAGCATTTT. Its protein product is CASSRQGSNQPQHF.

The rearrangement uses TRBV4-1 and TRBJ2-2; 7 nucleotides match TRBD1. The length of the CDR3 is 15 residues. Germline V CDR1 and CDR2: MGHRA, YSYEKL. The trim removed 7 bases at V and 2 bases at J, leaving 7 bases unmatched. As DNA, the CDR3 is TGCGCCAGCAAAAACTCAGGGGGAAACACCGGGGAGCTGTTTTTT. This translates into CASKNSGGNTGELFF.

The rearrangement uses TRBV27 and TRBJ1-6; the D gene is possibly TRBD1 (6 bases). CDR1 and CDR2 (germline): MNHEY, SMNVEV (reference sequence). V was trimmed by 6 bases and J by 6 bases, leaving 15 bases between them. This CDR3 comprises 15 residues. DNA of the CDR3: TGTGCCAGCAGAGTCGGGACAACGGGTAATTCACCCCTCCACTTT. Translating it yields CASRVGTTGNSPLHF.

The count of this clone is one. The chain has TRBV10-2 and TRBJ1-2, with a weak D call TRBD1 (5 bases). Looked up from germline, CDR1 is WSHSY and CDR2 is SAAADI. The CDR3 extends over 12 amino acids. V was shortened by 6 bases and J by 7 bases, with 12 bases between the two germline ends. Here the CDR3 DNA reads TGCGCCAGCAGCCCCTCGGGGGGTGGCTACACCTTC. Protein: CASSPSGGGYTF.

This clone occurred a few times. The chain employs TRBV6-1 and TRBJ1-1; a weak D match, TRBD1 (5 bases). The germline gives CDR1 MNHNS, CDR2 SASEGT. Trimming stripped 6 bases from V and 1 base from J, with 9 bases between. The CDR3 loop spans 13 amino acids. Here the CDR3 reads CASREGRNTEAFF. CDR3 in DNA: TGTGCCAGCAGGGAGGGACGGAACACTGAAGCTTTCTTT.